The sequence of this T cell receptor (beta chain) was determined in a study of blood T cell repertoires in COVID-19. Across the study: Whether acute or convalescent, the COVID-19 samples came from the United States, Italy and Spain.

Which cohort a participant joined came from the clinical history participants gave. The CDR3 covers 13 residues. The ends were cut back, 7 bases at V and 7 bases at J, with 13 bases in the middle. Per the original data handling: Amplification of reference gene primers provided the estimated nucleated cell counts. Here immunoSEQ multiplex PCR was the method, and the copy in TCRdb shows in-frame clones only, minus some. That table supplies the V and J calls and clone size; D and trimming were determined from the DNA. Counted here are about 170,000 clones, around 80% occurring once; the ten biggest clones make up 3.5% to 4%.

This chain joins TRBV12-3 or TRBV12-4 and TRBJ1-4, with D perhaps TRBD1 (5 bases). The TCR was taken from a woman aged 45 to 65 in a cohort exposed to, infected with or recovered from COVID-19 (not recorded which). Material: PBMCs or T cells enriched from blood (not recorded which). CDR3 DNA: TGTGCCAGCACCCAAACGGGGGGTGAAAAACTGTTTTTT. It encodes CASTQTGGEKLFF.